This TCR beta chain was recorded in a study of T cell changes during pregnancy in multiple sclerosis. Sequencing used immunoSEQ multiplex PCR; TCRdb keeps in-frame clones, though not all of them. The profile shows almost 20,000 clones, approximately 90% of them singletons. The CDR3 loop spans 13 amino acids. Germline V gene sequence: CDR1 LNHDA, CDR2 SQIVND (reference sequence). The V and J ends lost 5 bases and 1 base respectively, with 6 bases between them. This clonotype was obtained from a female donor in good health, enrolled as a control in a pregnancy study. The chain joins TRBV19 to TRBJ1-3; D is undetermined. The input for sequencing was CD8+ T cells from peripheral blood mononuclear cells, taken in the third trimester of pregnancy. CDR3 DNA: TGTGCCAGTAGTCCCGGGTCTGGAAACACCATATATTTT. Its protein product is CASSPGSGNTIYF.